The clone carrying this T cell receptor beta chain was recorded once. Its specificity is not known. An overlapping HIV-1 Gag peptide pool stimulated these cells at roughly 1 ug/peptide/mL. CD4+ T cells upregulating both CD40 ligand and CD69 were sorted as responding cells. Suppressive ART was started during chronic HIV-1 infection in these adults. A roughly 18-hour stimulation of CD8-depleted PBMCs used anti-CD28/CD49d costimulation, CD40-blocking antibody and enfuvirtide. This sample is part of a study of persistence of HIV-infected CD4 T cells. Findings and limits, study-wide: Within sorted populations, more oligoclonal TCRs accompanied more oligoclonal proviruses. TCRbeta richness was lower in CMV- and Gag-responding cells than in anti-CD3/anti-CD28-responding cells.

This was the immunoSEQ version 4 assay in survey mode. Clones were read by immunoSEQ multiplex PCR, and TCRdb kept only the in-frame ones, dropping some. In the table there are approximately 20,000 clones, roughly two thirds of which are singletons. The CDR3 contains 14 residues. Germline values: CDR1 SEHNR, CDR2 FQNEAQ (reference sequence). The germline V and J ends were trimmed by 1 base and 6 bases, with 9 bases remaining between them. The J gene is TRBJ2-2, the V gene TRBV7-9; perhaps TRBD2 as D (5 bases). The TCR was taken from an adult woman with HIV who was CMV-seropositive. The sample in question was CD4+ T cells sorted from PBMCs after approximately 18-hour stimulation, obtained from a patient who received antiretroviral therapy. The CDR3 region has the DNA TGTGCCAGCAGCTTAGTGGAGGTTTCCGGGGAGCTGTTTTTT. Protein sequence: CASSLVEVSGELFF. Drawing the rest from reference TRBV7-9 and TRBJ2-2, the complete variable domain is DTGVSQNPRHKITKRGQNVTFRCDPISEHNRLYWYRQTLGQGPEFLTYFQNEAQLEKSRLLSDRFSAERPKGSFSTLEIQRTEQGDSAMYLCASSLVEVSGELFFGEGSRLTVL.